This TCR beta chain was sequenced during a study of tumor-infiltrating lymphocytes in localized non-small cell lung cancer. At the level of the study: Several tumor histologies, both smoking statuses, and some post-neoadjuvant chemotherapy samples were included. Resected tumor was paired with non-adjacent uninvolved lung from the same patient.

Study results and caveats: TCR sequencing covered a subset of patients with enough tissue. No T-cell fraction difference was seen between IM1 and IM2 tumors.

The ends lost 3 bases at V and 5 bases at J; junction bases unmatched: 8. The CDR3 extends over 15 amino acids. Germline lookup yields CDR1 SGDLS and CDR2 YYNGEE. Concerning this clone: Antigen: not known.

The assay was immunoSEQ multiplex PCR, and TCRdb's table has in-frame clones only and misses some. The sample holds over 10,000 clones, around 74% seen once. The sequence was obtained from a human donor with non-small cell lung cancer. This sequence joins TRBV9 and TRBJ2-7; TRBD2 aligns across 10 bases. Sequenced input: uninvolved lung tissue not adjacent to the tumor. CDR3 in amino acids: CASSASGSGWNEQYF. In DNA form, the CDR3 reads TGTGCCAGCAGCGCTAGCGGGAGTGGCTGGAACGAGCAGTACTTC.